One and the same sample provided the 21 T cell receptor beta chains below, sequenced in a study of Graves' ophthalmopathy and Graves' hyperthyroidism. Beta-chain TCR CDR3 regions were amplified from RNA transcripts. A first-round RT-PCR used HTBI primers, followed by a second-round multiplex PCR. TCRdb independently ran MiXCR on the multiplex PCR reads; one entry per CDR3 protein. The data show hundreds of thousands of distinct CDR3 sequences, with around a fifth seen just once and 3% held by the top ten. The specimen sequenced was peripheral blood. The origin of the receptors is a woman aged 18-35 years with stable Graves' hyperthyroidism.

The rearrangement joins TRBV6-5 to TRBJ1-2, with TRBD1 matching 9 bases. CDR1 MNHEY and CDR2 SVGAGI come from the germline V gene. V lost 5 bases to trimming and J lost 4 bases; unmatched junction nucleotides: 8. The CDR3 contains 15 residues. DNA for the CDR3: TGTGCCAGCAGTACTGGACAGGGGACATTCTATGGCTACACCTTC. Encoded protein: CASSTGQGTFYGYTF.

This clonotype appeared many times. The chain couples TRBV20-1 to TRBJ2-7; D tentatively reads TRBD1 or TRBD2 (5 bases each). This CDR3 contains 15 residues. Germline V gene lookup returns CDR1 DFQATT and CDR2 SNEGSKA (reference sequence). Trimming shortened V by 3 bases and J by 2 bases, and 17 bases separated the two germline ends. The CDR3 bases are TGCAGTGCTAGCGGCCTGAGTCGGGACCCCTACGAGCAGTACTTC. This encodes CSASGLSRDPYEQYF.

This clonotype came up many times. The V call is TRBV20-1, the J call TRBJ1-2; D is ambiguous. Trimming removed 3 bases at V and 1 base at J, with 6 bases between. The CDR3 has 12 amino acids. The germline CDR1 and CDR2 sequences are DFQATT and SNEGSKA (reference sequence). The CDR3, as DNA: TGCAGTGCTAGCCCAGATAACTATGGCTACACCTTC. It yields the protein CSASPDNYGYTF.

About this clonotype: Relative to the germline gene, one junction end is altered; a read error may explain this. The rearrangement links TRBV5-1 to TRBJ1-1; TRBD1 matches at 8 bases. Germline assignment: CDR1 SGHRS and CDR2 YFSETQ. This CDR3 comprises 14 residues. The CDR3 region has the DNA TGCGCCATCAGCCTAGGACAGGGATCGACTGAAGCTTTCTTT. Protein product: CAISLGQGSTEAFF.

V usage is TRBV19 and J usage is TRBJ2-7; 7 bases match TRBD1. Germline lookup yields CDR1 LNHDA and CDR2 SQIVND (reference sequence). J lost 6 bases, V lost 5 bases, and 13 bases had no gene match. The CDR3 is made up of 15 amino acids. CDR3 sequence (DNA): TGTGCCAGTAGTGGGGACAGCGTCTCACAAGGCGAGCAGTACTTC. It yields the protein CASSGDSVSQGEQYF.

V gene TRBV10-3 combines with J gene TRBJ1-1, with D tentatively TRBD1 (5 bases). The CDR3 is made up of 13 amino acids. Trimming stripped 1 base from V and 3 bases from J, with 6 bases between. Germline V gives CDR1 ENHRY, CDR2 SYGVKD. The CDR3: CAISELGDTEAFF. The CDR3 DNA is TGTGCCATCAGTGAGTTGGGGGACACTGAAGCTTTCTTT.

In its sample, this clonotype was seen many times. V is TRBV7-9 and J is TRBJ1-2; D not resolved. The V end was cut by 5 bases, the J end by 3 bases, with 13 bases between. Germline lookup yields CDR1 SEHNR and CDR2 FQNEAQ (reference sequence). The CDR3 is 14 amino acids. The chain's CDR3 is CASSGDRLYYGYTF. CDR3 bases: TGTGCCAGCAGCGGGGATAGATTATACTATGGCTACACCTTC.

Concerning this clonotype itself: Relative to the germline gene, one junction end is altered; a read error may explain this. The chain couples TRBV5-1 to TRBJ2-7; the match to TRBD2 covers 8 bases. The CDR3 runs to 16 residues. CDR1 SGHRS and CDR2 YFSETQ come from the germline V gene. The CDR3 sequence: CASSSSSGSTSYEQCF. CDR3 bases: TGCGCCAGCAGCTCTTCTAGCGGGTCTACCTCCTACGAGCAGTGCTTC. The variable domain in full, completed from reference TRBV5-1 and TRBJ2-7, reads KAGVTQTPRYLIKTRGQQVTLSCSPISGHRSVSWYQQTPGQGLQFLFEYFSETQRNKGNFPGRFSGRQFSNSRSEMNVSTLELGDSALYLCASSSSSGSTSYEQCFGPGTRLTVT.

This chain links TRBV3-1 with TRBJ1-6; possible D gene TRBD1, 6 bases. The CDR3 covers 15 residues. Trimming removed 3 bases from V and 9 bases from J, with 15 bases in between. The V gene's germline CDR1 is LGHDT and CDR2 YNNKEL (reference sequence). The CDR3 nucleotides are TGTGCCAGCAGCCAGACAGGAATCGATGCTTCACCCCTCCACTTT. It specifies CASSQTGIDASPLHF.

This rearrangement joins TRBV20-1 to TRBJ1-1; no reliable D call. Trimming shortened V by 3 bases and J by 4 bases, and 15 bases separated the two germline ends. The CDR3 is 14 residues long. Germline values: CDR1 DFQATT, CDR2 SNEGSKA (reference sequence). The CDR3 DNA sequence: TGCAGTGCTAGGTTGGCCCCCCTCGGCACTGAAGCTTTCTTT. Amino acids: CSARLAPLGTEAFF.

This clonotype occurred many times. The rearrangement uses TRBV12-3 or TRBV12-4 and TRBJ2-7, with D perhaps TRBD2 (5 bases). The CDR3 is 15 residues long. V was cut by 1 base and J by 0 bases, with 10 bases left in between. The CDR3 protein is CASSLVVGSSYEQYF. The DNA for the CDR3 is TGTGCCAGCAGTTTAGTGGTGGGGAGCTCCTACGAGCAGTACTTC.

The chain carries TRBV12-3 or TRBV12-4 and TRBJ1-1; 10 positions agree with TRBD1. The J segment lost 0 bases and the V segment lost 4 bases, leaving 8 bases of the junction unmatched. CDR3 length equals 17 residues. CDR3 coding DNA: TGTGCCAGCAGTTCCCGACAGGGGGCCTACATGAACACTGAAGCTTTCTTT. Translated: CASSSRQGAYMNTEAFF.

This clonotype was counted many times. The chain couples TRBV29-1 to TRBJ1-2; a weak D match, TRBD1 (6 bases). Germline loops: CDR1 SQVTM, CDR2 ANQGSEA. The CDR3 covers 18 residues. V lost 3 bases and J lost 1, with 24 bases in between. CDR3 residues: CSVDTHAQWTANNYGYTF. DNA of the CDR3: TGCAGCGTTGACACCCACGCCCAATGGACAGCAAATAACTATGGCTACACCTTC.

This clonotype was seen ten or more times. The chain couples TRBV19 to TRBJ2-2, with 7 bases identical to TRBD1. With 6 bases clipped from V and 0 bases from J, the junction kept 7 bases outside the gene matches. Germline V CDR1 and CDR2: LNHDA, SQIVND (reference sequence). The CDR3 covers 16 residues. The CDR3, as DNA: TGTGCCAGTAGCGCGACAGGGACCGCGAACACCGGGGAGCTGTTTTTT. Translated, it gives CASSATGTANTGELFF.

This clonotype was seen ten or more times. V and J are TRBV20-1 and TRBJ2-7; 11 nucleotides agree with TRBD2. The germline CDR1 and CDR2 sequences are DFQATT and SNEGSKA (reference sequence). V gave up 3 bases and J gave up 7 bases; unmatched junction bases: 8. This CDR3 is built from 14 residues. CDR3 DNA: TGCAGTGCTAGGGACCCTAGCGGGAGGAATGAGCAGTACTTC. Protein: CSARDPSGRNEQYF.

In this sample, this clonotype turned up many times. The CDR3 coding sequence is TGTGCCAGCAGTTTAGGGGTCAGGCGGCTTGGGGAGACCCAGTACTTC. Its protein is CASSLGVRRLGETQYF. The chain links TRBV28 to TRBJ2-5; D gene unclear. Germline assignment: CDR1 MDHEN and CDR2 SYDVKM. The V end was cut by 2 bases, the J end by 5 bases, with 18 bases between. This CDR3 has 16 amino acids.

The chain employs TRBV7-2 and TRBJ2-7, with 9 nucleotides matching TRBD2. CDR3 length: 14 amino acids. From germline, CDR1 is SGHTA and CDR2 FQGNSA. Trimming took 5 bases from V and 6 from J; bases not matched to a gene: 8. CDR3 DNA: TGTGCCAGCAGCGCGACGTATAGCGGGAGCGAGCAGTACTTC. Protein: CASSATYSGSEQYF.

Concerning this clonotype: A read error may account for a junction end that differs from germline. The chain is built from TRBV24-1 and TRBJ1-2, with D unclear. CDR3 length: 15 amino acids. Germline CDR1 KGHDR, CDR2 SFDVKD. CDR3 coding DNA: TGTGCCACCAGTGATTTGCATGAGACGCCCTATGGTTACACCTTC. This codes for CATSDLHETPYGYTF.

This clonotype has more than one count but fewer than ten. The J gene is TRBJ2-7, the V gene TRBV30; perhaps TRBD1 as D (6 bases). Between the trimmed V and J ends, which lost 0 bases and 4 bases, there was a span of 16 bases. The CDR3 is made up of 15 amino acids. The germline gives CDR1 GTSNPN, CDR2 SVGIG (reference sequence). CDR3 protein: CAWSVPGRGLYEQYF. The CDR3 region has the DNA TGTGCCTGGAGTGTACCTGGCAGGGGTCTATACGAGCAGTACTTC.

This clonotype appeared many times. V usage is TRBV12-3 or TRBV12-4 and J usage is TRBJ2-7, with a tentative D call TRBD1 (5 bases). The CDR3 has 14 residues. Trimming left V 3 bases short and J 0 bases short, with 9 bases between. CDR3 loop: CASSLSGFSYEQYF. In DNA, the CDR3 is TGTGCCAGCAGTTTGTCAGGGTTCTCCTACGAGCAGTACTTC.

The chain combines TRBV11-1 with TRBJ1-1, with D unclear. Deletions cut 1 base from V and 1 base from J, with 10 bases between. Germline V CDR1 and CDR2: SGHAT, FQDESV (reference sequence). CDR3 size: 15 residues. Here the CDR3 reads CASSLERAANTEAFF. The CDR3 DNA reads TGTGCCAGCAGCTTAGAACGGGCGGCGAACACTGAAGCTTTCTTT.